A selection of T cell receptor beta chains follows, all from one sample in a study of T cell responses to AZD1222 COVID-19 vaccine. The repertoire was sequenced with immunoSEQ multiplex PCR; TCRdb's copy has only in-frame clones and lacks some. This table holds 150,000 or so clones, 90% to 95% found once. The sample here was peripheral blood, taken on day 0 of AZD1222 vaccination. These receptors all come from an adult in good health. The CDR3 runs from the conserved cysteine through the conserved F or W. D genes are given only for firm matches. Some rows have no size entry. The others give once, few or many, or a class for an expanded clone.

d_gene | j_gene | abundance | len | v_gene | CDR3aa | CDR3nt
- | TRBJ2-7 | - | 12 | TRBV12-3/TRBV12-4 | CASRWGVYEQYF | TGTGCCAGCAGGTGGGGGGTCTACGAGCAGTACTTC
TRBD1 | TRBJ1-4 | - | 15 | TRBV10-3 | CAIKSDRVANEKLFF | TGTGCCATCAAAAGTGACAGGGTTGCGAATGAAAAACTGTTTTTT
- | TRBJ1-2 | once | 17 | TRBV7-2 | CASSAPTKGQHNYGYTF | TGTGCCAGCAGCGCCCCCACGAAAGGACAGCATAACTATGGCTACACCTTC
- | TRBJ1-6 | - | 13 | TRBV28 | CACRRTPGSPLHF | TGTGCCTGCCGTCGGACGCCGGGCTCACCCCTCCACTTT
- | TRBJ1-6 | - | 13 | TRBV12-3/TRBV12-4 | CASSFPGFSPLHF | TGTGCCAGCAGTTTCCCAGGGTTTTCACCCCTCCACTTT
TRBD2 | TRBJ2-5 | - | 16 | TRBV28 | CASSSGLVRPQETQYF | TGTGCCAGCAGTTCGGGACTAGTGCGGCCCCAAGAGACCCAGTACTTC
- | TRBJ2-1 | - | 14 | TRBV18 | CASADTDRRNEQFF | TGTGCCAGCGCCGACACTGACCGTCGCAATGAGCAGTTCTTC
- | TRBJ1-3 | - | 13 | TRBV19 | CASSDGSGNTIYF | TGTGCCAGTAGTGACGGCTCTGGAAACACCATATATTTT
TRBD1 | TRBJ2-7 | - | 13 | TRBV6-1 | CASSERGLGQLLF | TGTGCCAGCAGTGAAAGGGGTTTGGGACAGCTGCTCTTC
TRBD1 | TRBJ2-1 | - | 14 | TRBV11-2 | CASIAGTGGNEQFF | TGTGCCAGCATTGCCGGGACAGGGGGAAATGAGCAGTTCTTC
TRBD2 | TRBJ2-2 | - | 16 | TRBV9 | CASSVYRGEDTGELFF | TGTGCCAGCAGCGTGTATCGGGGGGAGGACACCGGGGAGCTGTTTTTT
- | TRBJ2-2 | - | 15 | TRBV5-1 | CASSPRTDSIRELFF | TGCGCCAGCAGCCCGAGGACAGACAGTATCCGGGAGCTGTTTTTT
- | TRBJ1-2 | - | 15 | TRBV4-3 | CASSLGSGGAGGYTF | TGCGCCAGCAGCCTCGGCTCCGGGGGGGCGGGTGGCTACACCTTC
- | TRBJ1-1 | - | 15 | TRBV12-2 | CASRCPTGPNTEAFF | TGTGCAAGTCGCTGCCCGACAGGCCCGAACACTGAAGCTTTCTTT
- | TRBJ1-4 | - | 15 | TRBV6-5 | CASSYGPGTNEKLFF | TGTGCCAGCAGTTACGGGCCGGGTACCAATGAAAAACTGTTTTTT
TRBD1 | TRBJ1-2 | - | 16 | TRBV27 | CASSLAGRTGWRGYTF | TGTGCCAGCAGTTTAGCAGGTCGGACAGGGTGGAGAGGCTACACCTTC
- | TRBJ2-3 | - | 14 | TRBV14 | CASSPGPWADTQYF | TGTGCCAGCAGCCCAGGGCCCTGGGCAGATACGCAGTATTTT
- | TRBJ2-7 | - | 14 | TRBV28 | CASSLNRAPYEQYF | TGTGCCAGCAGCCTAAACAGGGCCCCCTACGAGCAGTACTTC
- | TRBJ2-5 | - | 13 | TRBV28 | CASSTRYQETQYF | TGTGCCAGCAGCACGCGGTACCAAGAGACCCAGTACTTC
- | TRBJ1-2 | - | 14 | TRBV9 | CASSATGSEGGYTF | TGTGCCAGCAGCGCCACCGGGAGCGAAGGAGGCTACACCTTC
- | TRBJ1-2 | - | 14 | TRBV11-2 | CASSYQQDTYGYTF | TGTGCCAGCAGCTACCAGCAGGACACCTATGGCTACACCTTC
TRBD2 | TRBJ2-1 | - | 14 | TRBV18 | CASSPSGGYNEQFF | TGTGCCAGCTCACCGAGCGGGGGATACAATGAGCAGTTCTTC
TRBD1 | TRBJ1-5 | - | 15 | TRBV28 | CATGDRDVSNQPQHF | TGTGCCACTGGGGACAGGGATGTTAGCAATCAGCCCCAGCATTTT
TRBD2 | TRBJ2-3 | once | 15 | TRBV7-3 | CASSTGLAGVDTQYF | TGTGCCAGCAGCACCGGACTAGCGGGAGTCGATACGCAGTATTTT
- | TRBJ2-1 | - | 16 | TRBV11-2 | CASSLGSSERLNEQFF | TGTGCCAGCAGCTTAGGGTCGTCAGAGAGGCTCAATGAGCAGTTCTTC
- | TRBJ1-2 | - | 12 | TRBV7-8 | CASSSGYRGYTF | TGTGCCAGCAGCTCAGGTTATCGGGGCTACACCTTC
- | TRBJ1-6 | - | 15 | TRBV16 | CASSQSWSSNSPLHF | TGTGCCAGCAGCCAATCTTGGTCTTCTAATTCACCCCTCCACTTT
- | TRBJ1-5 | - | 14 | TRBV18 | CASSPAYSNQPQHF | TGTGCCAGCTCTCCCGCCTATAGCAATCAGCCCCAGCATTTT
TRBD2 | TRBJ2-1 | once | 17 | TRBV7-8 | CASRIMGLAGTYNEQFF | TGTGCCAGCAGGATTATGGGACTAGCGGGCACCTACAATGAGCAGTTCTTC
- | TRBJ1-6 | - | 12 | TRBV28 | CATGSHNSPLHF | TGTGCCACCGGATCCCATAATTCACCCCTCCACTTT